Following are 30 T cell receptor beta chains from one sample sequenced in a study of regulatory T cells in long-lasting Graves disease. The time point was: newly diagnosed GD, antithyroid drugs for less than 3 months. From RNA extracted from PBMCs, the TCR library was made. To make TCR beta libraries, researchers used iRepertoire HTBI primers and Arm-PCR of CDR3 regions. MiXCR, applied by TCRdb to the multiplex PCR reads, yields one record per CDR3 protein. This sample yields 500,000 to 700,000 distinct CDR3 sequences, of which 15% to 20% are seen a single time; around 18% belongs to the top ten. This sample also belongs to another study, concerning T cells in Graves' hyperthyroidism and ophthalmopathy.

The input for sequencing was peripheral blood mononuclear cells (PBMCs), taken at new diagnosis, from a patient treated with antithyroid drugs. Source of these receptors: a woman in her 30s with Graves disease.

This clonotype was counted at least ten times. Here the CDR3 reads CSARRAGVETQYF. CDR3 coding DNA: TGCAGTGCCAGACGGGCGGGGGTTGAGACCCAGTACTTC. This chain uses TRBV20-1 with TRBJ2-5; 7 nucleotides agree with TRBD2. V shed 6 bases, J shed 5 bases, and the junction held 9 bases outside the gene matches. This CDR3 is 13 amino acids long. Germline V gene sequence: CDR1 DFQATT, CDR2 SNEGSKA (reference sequence).

At least ten counts were recorded for this clonotype. This CDR3 reads CASTGLTGYTF. CDR3 coding DNA: TGTGCCAGCACTGGCCTAACGGGCTACACCTTC. The chain combines TRBV2 with TRBJ1-2; D remains ambiguous. The length of the CDR3 is 11 residues. V dropped 7 bases and J dropped 8 bases, with 11 bases sitting between them. Germline CDR1 SNHLY, CDR2 FYNNEI.

This clonotype was counted many times. The J gene is TRBJ1-2, the V gene TRBV28, with 10 bases lining up with TRBD1. Germline CDR1 is MDHEN and CDR2 is SYDVKM. The CDR3 consists of 16 residues. V was clipped by 5 bases and J by 6 bases; unmatched bases: 12. The CDR3 coding sequence is TGTGCCAGCAGTCCCACCCGCGACGACAGGGGGCATGGCTACACCTTC. It encodes CASSPTRDDRGHGYTF.

This clonotype was observed many times. The rearrangement uses TRBV28 and TRBJ1-4; D remains unclear. The CDR3 is made up of 14 amino acids. Trimming left V 8 bases short and J 5 bases short, with 15 bases between. CDR1 MDHEN and CDR2 SYDVKM come from the germline V gene. CDR3 sequence (DNA): TGTGCCAGCCACCTTGGACTCCGAAATGAAAAACTGTTTTTT. Amino acids: CASHLGLRNEKLFF.

This clonotype was counted a few times. The chain uses TRBV6-1 and TRBJ1-1; possible D gene TRBD1, 6 bases. V gave up 6 bases and J gave up 7 bases, with 12 bases separating them. Germline lookup yields CDR1 MNHNS and CDR2 SASEGT. The length of the CDR3 is 12 residues. CDR3 in amino acids: CASSAGVIEAFF. The CDR3 region has the DNA TGTGCCAGCAGCGCAGGGGTTATTGAAGCTTTCTTT.

This clonotype was counted a few times. This rearrangement joins TRBV4-1 to TRBJ2-4, with 8 bases aligning to TRBD1. Germline-derived CDR1 and CDR2 are MGHRA and YSYEKL. The CDR3 contains 14 residues. V shed 4 bases and J 9 bases; nucleotides not matched to a gene: 8. In nucleotides, the CDR3 is TGCGCCAGCAGCCCACCGACAGGGGTAGGCATTCAGTACTTC. It encodes CASSPPTGVGIQYF.

This clonotype is a singleton in its sample. This may be a read error: a much more frequent sequence differs by one nucleotide. The rearrangement uses TRBV28 and TRBJ2-1; tentative D call: TRBD1 (5 bases). The CDR3 loop spans 16 amino acids. The V and J ends lost 5 bases and 0 bases respectively, with 14 bases between them. CDR1 is MDHEN, CDR2 SYDVKM, per germline. CDR3 region: CASSDPDMSSYNEQFF. The CDR3 DNA is TGTGCCAGCAGTGACCCGGACATGAGCTCCTACAATGAGCAGTTCTTC.

This clonotype was counted ten times or more. The chain employs TRBV28 and TRBJ2-3, with TRBD2 matching over 7 bases. CDR3 length equals 13 residues. The ends lost 5 bases at V and 4 bases at J; junction bases unmatched: 3. Germline lookup yields CDR1 MDHEN and CDR2 SYDVKM. Here the CDR3 reads CASSLAEADTQYF. CDR3 nucleotides: TGTGCCAGCAGTCTAGCGGAGGCAGATACGCAGTATTTT.

This clonotype was observed a few times. The rearrangement uses TRBV13 and TRBJ2-1; D remains ambiguous. Germline values: CDR1 PRHDT, CDR2 FYEKMQ (reference sequence). The CDR3 is 18 residues long. Trimming shortened V by 3 bases and J by 8 bases, and 26 bases separated the two germline ends. DNA for the CDR3: TGTGCCAGCAGCTTCTCTAGATCGTTTGCCTACCCAGGACATGAGCAGTTCTTC. Its translation is CASSFSRSFAYPGHEQFF.

The V gene is TRBV6-1, the J gene TRBJ1-1, with D uncertain. Germline V gene sequence: CDR1 MNHNS, CDR2 SASEGT. The ends were cut back, 10 bases at V and 4 bases at J, with 13 bases in the middle. The CDR3 loop spans 12 amino acids. The CDR3 loop is CATDRWGTEAFF. The CDR3 DNA reads as TGTGCCACAGACCGGTGGGGCACTGAAGCTTTCTTT.

This chain uses TRBV28 with TRBJ2-7, with 13 bases identical to TRBD2. The CDR3 length is 14 residues. Germline CDR1 is MDHEN and CDR2 is SYDVKM. J was trimmed by 7 bases and V by 5 bases; bases with no gene match: 5. The CDR3 sequence is CASSGLAGVNEQYF. DNA for the CDR3: TGTGCCAGCAGTGGACTAGCGGGAGTAAATGAGCAGTACTTC. The full variable domain, completed using reference TRBV28 and TRBJ2-7, is DVKVTQSSRYLVKRTGEKVFLECVQDMDHENMFWYRQDPGLGLRLIYFSYDVKMKEKGDIPEGYSVSREKKERFSLILESASTNQTSMYLCASSGLAGVNEQYFGPGTRLTVT.

In this sample, this clonotype turned up many times. This chain joins TRBV6-1 and TRBJ1-5; no clear D gene. This CDR3 region has 14 residues. From germline, CDR1 is MNHNS and CDR2 SASEGT. Trimming cost V 7 bases and J 1 base, with 11 bases left between them. This chain's CDR3 is CASNLLQSNQPQHF. The CDR3 DNA follows: TGTGCCAGCAACCTACTCCAGAGCAATCAGCCCCAGCATTTT.

This clonotype was seen only a few times. The chain has TRBV18 and TRBJ1-6; D is uncertain. This CDR3 is 12 amino acids long. Germline values: CDR1 KGHSH, CDR2 LQKENI. V was clipped by 2 bases and J by 8 bases, with 4 bases between them. The CDR3 bases are TGTGCCAGCTCACCAGGGGATTCACCCCTCCACTTT. Encoded protein: CASSPGDSPLHF.

The rearrangement uses TRBV20-1 and TRBJ1-2, with 7 bases aligning to TRBD1. This CDR3 contains 13 residues. V shed 8 bases, J shed 8 bases, and the junction held 14 bases outside the gene matches. Germline CDR1 reads DFQATT; CDR2 reads SNEGSKA (reference sequence). The CDR3 spells CSPLPRQGDGYTF. CDR3 in DNA: TGCAGTCCTCTACCCCGACAGGGAGACGGCTACACCTTC.

This clonotype was counted between two and nine times. A much larger clone lies a single base off, so this may be a read error. CDR3 bases: TGTGCCAGCAGTTACGCGGAGACCCAGTACTTC. Its translation is CASSYAETQYF. This chain connects TRBV6-2 or TRBV6-3 to TRBJ2-5; D gene ambiguous. CDR1 is MNHEY and CDR2 is SVGEGT in the germline V gene. V was trimmed by 2 bases and J by 5 bases, leaving 3 bases between them. This CDR3 spans 11 amino acids.

This clonotype was seen more than once but under ten times. The chain employs TRBV5-1 and TRBJ2-5; the D gene could be TRBD1 or TRBD2 (5 bases each). There are 13 residues in the CDR3. The V and J ends lost 6 bases and 2 bases respectively, with 11 bases between them. Germline CDR1 reads SGHRS; CDR2 reads YFSETQ. The chain's CDR3 is CASISEGQETQYF. For the CDR3, the DNA is TGCGCCAGCATCTCCGAGGGGCAAGAGACCCAGTACTTC. Complete variable domain (other parts from reference TRBV5-1 and TRBJ2-5): KAGVTQTPRYLIKTRGQQVTLSCSPISGHRSVSWYQQTPGQGLQFLFEYFSETQRNKGNFPGRFSGRQFSNSRSEMNVSTLELGDSALYLCASISEGQETQYFGPGTRLLVL.

This clonotype has a count of ten or more. This rearrangement joins TRBV6-1 to TRBJ1-5, with 7 nucleotides matching TRBD1. V lost 7 bases, J lost 1 base, and 7 bases stayed unmatched. Germline V gene data show CDR1 as MNHNS and CDR2 as SASEGT. The CDR3 is 15 residues long. The CDR3 DNA follows: TGTGCCAGCACCGGACAGGTGAGGAGCAATCAGCCCCAGCATTTT. Translated: CASTGQVRSNQPQHF.

This clonotype was counted many times. For the CDR3, the DNA is TGTGCCAGCAGTGAGGGGGTTGGAGAGACCCAGTACTTC. It is translated as CASSEGVGETQYF. The V call is TRBV2, the J call TRBJ2-5, with D perhaps TRBD1 or TRBD2 (5 bases each). Germline CDR1 SNHLY, CDR2 FYNNEI. V was cut by 3 bases and J by 4 bases, with 9 bases left in between. CDR3 length equals 13 residues.

This clonotype was counted between two and nine times. CDR3 residues: CASSPEGRAGNTIYF. The CDR3 DNA follows: TGTGCCAGCTCTCCAGAGGGGCGTGCGGGAAACACCATATATTTT. The rearrangement joins TRBV18 to TRBJ1-3; D may be TRBD1 (5 bases). The V end was cut by 6 bases, the J end by 4 bases, with 16 bases between. Germline V gene data show CDR1 as KGHSH and CDR2 as LQKENI. The CDR3 consists of 15 residues.

This clonotype was counted ten times or more. The V gene is TRBV28, the J gene TRBJ2-5; D not resolved. Trimming took off 6 bases at V and 5 bases at J, with 16 bases between the two ends. Germline lookup yields CDR1 MDHEN and CDR2 SYDVKM. The CDR3 contains 14 residues. The CDR3: CASSLTRPLETQYF. CDR3 nucleotides: TGTGCCAGCAGCCTGACAAGGCCCTTGGAGACCCAGTACTTC.

The chain recombines TRBV20-1 with TRBJ2-2; 11 nucleotides align to TRBD2. There are 17 residues in the CDR3. V shed 6 bases, J shed 9 bases, and the junction held 18 bases outside the gene matches. The germline gives CDR1 DFQATT, CDR2 SNEGSKA (reference sequence). The CDR3 protein is CSAPPVVAGGGRRELFF. CDR3 DNA sequence: TGCAGTGCCCCGCCCGTGGTAGCGGGAGGGGGTAGGCGGGAGCTGTTTTTT.

This clonotype showed up just a few times. The chain employs TRBV7-9 and TRBJ1-5, with D possibly being TRBD1 (5 bases). The length of the CDR3 is 14 residues. CDR1 is SEHNR, CDR2 FQNEAQ, per germline (reference sequence). V lost 3 bases and J lost 3, with 9 bases in between. Written as DNA, the CDR3 is TGTGCCAGCAGCTTCTCCGGGGCCAATCAGCCCCAGCATTTT. Translated, it gives CASSFSGANQPQHF.

With respect to this clonotype: This may arise from a read error, as a much more abundant clone is one base away. The rearrangement links TRBV6-2 or TRBV6-3 to TRBJ1-1, with D perhaps TRBD1 (6 bases). Trimming left V 7 bases short and J 4 bases short, with 13 bases between. The CDR3 has 13 amino acids. Germline V gives CDR1 MNHEY, CDR2 SVGEGT. CDR3 residues: CASTRGGTTEAFF. The CDR3 nucleotides read TGTGCCAGCACAAGGGGGGGGACCACTGAAGCTTTCTTT.

The sample holds many counts of this clonotype. This rearrangement joins TRBV12-3 or TRBV12-4 to TRBJ1-1; no reliable D call. CDR3 size: 13 residues. V lost 6 bases to trimming and J lost 8 bases, with 16 bases between them. Here the CDR3 reads CASSKLISVEAFF. The DNA for the CDR3 is TGTGCCAGCAGCAAACTCATATCCGTAGAAGCTTTCTTT.

This chain joins TRBV28 and TRBJ1-3; 8 bases are shared with TRBD1. There are 16 residues in the CDR3. Germline V gene sequence: CDR1 MDHEN, CDR2 SYDVKM. The J segment lost 2 bases and the V segment lost 6 bases, leaving 9 bases of the junction unmatched. The CDR3 is CASRLGTGGAGNTIYF. For the CDR3, the DNA is TGTGCCAGCAGACTAGGGACAGGAGGCGCTGGAAACACCATATATTTT.

The CDR3 is CASSRLTVPQGGQETQYF. CDR3 in DNA: TGTGCCAGCAGCCGACTAACCGTGCCCCAGGGTGGACAGGAGACCCAGTACTTC. The rearrangement links TRBV12-3 or TRBV12-4 to TRBJ2-5; tentatively, D is TRBD1 (6 bases). V lost 6 bases to trimming and J lost 5 bases, with 28 bases between them. This CDR3 has 18 residues.

Many counts were recorded for this clonotype. The gene calls are TRBV6-5 and TRBJ1-4, with unresolved D. Trimming left V 2 bases short and J 4 bases short, with 11 bases between. This CDR3 is built from 15 residues. The germline V gene encodes CDR1 MNHEY and CDR2 SVGAGI. CDR3 in DNA: TGTGCCAGCAGTTACGCTCCGGGTTTTAATGAAAAACTGTTTTTT. The encoded protein is CASSYAPGFNEKLFF.

This clonotype has just a few counts. CDR3 DNA sequence: TGTGCCAGCAGCTTACGGACGAGGTCGAACACCGGGGAGCTGTTTTTT. This sequence encodes CASSLRTRSNTGELFF. The genes are TRBV11-2 and TRBJ2-2; D remains unclear. The V end lost 2 bases, the J end lost 0 bases, and 10 bases lay between the germline ends. In germline, CDR1 is SGHAT, CDR2 FQNNGV. The CDR3 is made up of 16 amino acids.

This clonotype was counted ten times or more. The chain employs TRBV28 and TRBJ1-1; D may be TRBD1 (6 bases). Per germline, CDR1 MDHEN and CDR2 SYDVKM. There are 17 residues in the CDR3. V was pared by 5 bases and J by 0 bases, with 19 bases between. CDR3 protein: CASSVGQGWGMNTEAFF. CDR3 nucleotide sequence: TGTGCCAGCAGTGTTGGTCAGGGGTGGGGAATGAACACTGAAGCTTTCTTT.

This clonotype was counted ten times or more. The J gene is TRBJ1-5, the V gene TRBV6-1, with a possible D match to TRBD1 (5 bases). The CDR3 runs to 15 residues. Germline CDR1 MNHNS, CDR2 SASEGT. Trimming shortened V by 6 bases and J by 3 bases, and 15 bases separated the two germline ends. The CDR3 DNA is TGTGCCAGCAGGATGTTAAGGGGTTACAATCAGCCCCAGCATTTT. It specifies CASRMLRGYNQPQHF.